The present T cell receptor beta chain was sequenced within a study of cytomegalovirus exposure and HLA in healthy donors (dated by TCRdb to about 2017). As for the study more broadly: According to a later analysis, one platform produced both the roughly 120 validation repertoires and the 620 or so repertoires of the first cohort. To predict cytomegalovirus infection status, the study combined high-throughput TCR immunosequencing, statistical association of individual TCRs with disease status, and machine learning. The study aimed to test whether cataloging public T cell receptors could reveal signatures of past pathogen exposure. A separate validation cohort of more than 100 different subjects was used in addition to the 666-subject first cohort. The research as a whole found: A total of 150 to 200 TCR beta chains were listed by the study as associated with cytomegalovirus. Across donors, most TCR sequences were observed very rarely, whereas some public TCRs were present in many individuals. A later analysis had no HLA typing for the validation cohort, so co-occurrence there was scored across all 130 or so repertoires. The classifier was reported to diagnose cytomegalovirus status with high specificity and sensitivity in both the original and validation cohorts. A later analysis found that TCRs clustered in the first cohort also tended to co-occur in the roughly 120 validation repertoires, with approximately 95% of cluster scores above 0. It was suggested by the authors that the approach could potentially be generalized to other disease states and immunological phenotypes. A few of the identified cytomegalovirus-associated TCR beta chains were confirmed in vitro to be specific for cytomegalovirus antigens.

Library creation used the immunoSEQ multiplex PCR assay. In the authors' own workflow: A statistical classification framework was developed to diagnose cytomegalovirus status using the catalog of TCR beta chain sequences. TCRdb holds this immuneACCESS table with in-frame rearrangements only. Some clones are missing; in checked studies, unresolved V genes explain under half, and the rest has no known cause. The DNA was the basis for D and trimming; V, J and clone size are from that table. The sample contains 200,000 to 250,000 clones, approximately 83% of them found a single time. Clones ranked in the top ten supply about an eighth of the sample. Separate from the approximately 730-subject first cohort, the validation cohort of about 110 subjects was the group to which the donors belonged. The V and J ends are trimmed by 1 base and 4 bases, leaving 5 bases between them. Including cysteine and phenylalanine, the CDR3 has 13 amino acids. Only the CDR3 portion is preserved as DNA: 39 bases, with reading frame beginning at the first base. CDR1 and CDR2 are drawn from the germline V gene (reference sequence): MNHEY, SMNVEV.

Of note for this clone: Its specific antigen is unknown. The record has no base qualities; no much larger clone is one base away.

The receptor was derived from a young woman in good health and CMV-seropositive. The sequenced sample was PBMCs. The V and J genes are TRBV27 and TRBJ2-1; the D gene remains uncertain. The base sequence is TGTGCCAGCAGTTTATACGGATACAATGAGCAGTTCTTC. Translated, this is CASSLYGYNEQFF.